Below, 13 T cell receptor beta chains from the same sample are listed, as sequenced in a study of blood T cell repertoires in COVID-19. The protocol was immunoSEQ multiplex PCR, while the TCRdb copy is restricted to in-frame clones and leaves out a portion. The table has roughly 290,000 clones, 89% seen once. The specimen was peripheral blood. These receptors came from a woman aged 60-75 years with acute or convalescent COVID-19.

This chain joins TRBV6-2 or TRBV6-3 and TRBJ1-1; D unresolved. There are 15 residues in the CDR3. Deletions cut 2 bases from V and 0 bases from J, with 10 bases between. Germline CDR1 reads MNHEY; CDR2 reads SVGEGT. CDR3 DNA sequence: TGTGCCAGCAGTTACCAGCTCCAGGTGAACACTGAAGCTTTCTTT. Protein: CASSYQLQVNTEAFF.

The chain recombines TRBV9 with TRBJ1-6; a possible D gene is TRBD1 (5 bases). This CDR3 contains 15 residues. Germline CDR1 SGDLS, CDR2 YYNGEE. Trimming took 2 bases from V and 7 from J, leaving 13 bases between them. For the CDR3, the DNA is TGTGCCAGCAGCGTTGGGGCCATCGCAAATTCACCCCTCCACTTT. Translation gives CASSVGAIANSPLHF.

In its sample, this clone was seen many times. The CDR3: CSVGQGTRTTEAFF. The CDR3 DNA is TGCAGCGTTGGACAGGGGACCAGGACCACTGAAGCTTTCTTT. This sequence joins TRBV29-1 and TRBJ1-1; 8 bases agree with TRBD1. CDR3 length: 14 residues. Trimming removed 4 bases from V and 4 bases from J; junction bases left unmatched: 8. The germline V gene encodes CDR1 SQVTM and CDR2 ANQGSEA.

A single count supports this clone. The CDR3 loop reads CASSDRGPYTIYF. The CDR3 DNA sequence: TGTGCCAGCAGTGACAGGGGGCCTTACACCATATATTTT. The chain has TRBV6-4 and TRBJ1-3; 7 bases are a match to TRBD1. Trimming took 2 bases from V and 8 from J; bases not matched to a gene: 3. This CDR3 spans 13 amino acids. Looked up from germline, CDR1 is MRHNA and CDR2 is SNTAGT.

V and J are TRBV29-1 and TRBJ2-3, with D maybe TRBD2 (6 bases). This CDR3 region has 13 residues. Trimming removed 8 bases at V and 1 base at J, with 13 bases between. Per the germline V gene, CDR1 is SQVTM and CDR2 is ANQGSEA. The CDR3 is CSISPGGTDTQYF. CDR3 sequence (DNA): TGCAGCATCAGTCCGGGGGGCACAGATACGCAGTATTTT.

The gene calls are TRBV9 and TRBJ1-5; TRBD1 matches 7 bases. The V gene end was trimmed by 4 bases and the J gene end by 0 bases; junction bases not matched to a gene: 10. Germline V lookup: CDR1 SGDLS, CDR2 YYNGEE. This CDR3 region has 17 residues. The CDR3 protein is CASSRGGTANSNQPQHF. The CDR3 DNA reads as TGTGCCAGCAGCCGAGGCGGGACAGCGAATAGCAATCAGCCCCAGCATTTT. The whole variable domain, remainder taken from reference TRBV9 and TRBJ1-5, is DSGVTQTPKHLITATGQRVTLRCSPRSGDLSVYWYQQSLDQGLQFLIQYYNGEERAKGNILERFSAQQFPDLHSELNLSSLELGDSALYFCASSRGGTANSNQPQHFGDGTRLSIL.

The chain joins TRBV7-2 to TRBJ1-5; TRBD1 agrees at 7 bases. The length of the CDR3 is 16 residues. V dropped 4 bases and J dropped 5; count of bases not matched to a gene: 11. Germline lookup yields CDR1 SGHTA and CDR2 FQGNSA. CDR3 region: CASSSLAGTVYQPQHF. The DNA of the CDR3 is TGTGCCAGCAGCTCCTTGGCCGGGACAGTTTATCAGCCCCAGCATTTT. The full variable domain, in which reference TRBV7-2 and TRBJ1-5 provide the parts outside the CDR3, is GAGVSQSPSNKVTEKGKDVELRCDPISGHTALYWYRQSLGQGLEFLIYFQGNSAPDKSGLPSDRFSAERTGGSVSTLTIQRTQQEDSAVYLCASSSLAGTVYQPQHFGDGTRLSIL.

The V and J genes are TRBV27 and TRBJ1-6; the D gene is possibly TRBD1 (5 bases). Germline CDR1 is MNHEY and CDR2 is SMNVEV (reference sequence). The CDR3 extends over 13 amino acids. Trimming took off 5 bases at V and 8 bases at J, with 10 bases between the two ends. The CDR3 DNA reads as TGTGCCAGCAGTCGGACATCTGATTCACCCCTCCACTTT. Protein product: CASSRTSDSPLHF.

This sequence joins TRBV5-1 and TRBJ2-1; no reliable D call. This CDR3 contains 15 residues. Germline V CDR1 and CDR2: SGHRS, YFSETQ. V was shortened by 4 bases and J by 1 base, with 12 bases between the two germline ends. CDR3 nucleotides: TGCGCCAGCAGCCCCGGTGGCGGTTCCTACAATGAGCAGTTCTTC. It is translated as CASSPGGGSYNEQFF.

This chain uses TRBV27 with TRBJ1-1, with D unresolved. The germline gives CDR1 MNHEY, CDR2 SMNVEV (reference sequence). The CDR3 totals 13 residues. V dropped 2 bases and J dropped 4 bases, with 8 bases sitting between them. CDR3: CASSLAGSTEAFF. For the CDR3, the DNA is TGTGCCAGCAGTTTAGCCGGGAGCACTGAAGCTTTCTTT.

This chain joins TRBV18 and TRBJ2-2; weak D call: TRBD1 (5 bases). CDR1 KGHSH and CDR2 LQKENI come from the germline V gene. V was shortened by 2 bases and J by 5 bases, with 12 bases between the two germline ends. The CDR3 covers 15 residues. The CDR3 loop is CASSPSKGPTGELFF. The CDR3 DNA sequence: TGTGCCAGCTCACCAAGCAAGGGGCCGACCGGGGAGCTGTTTTTT.

The genes are TRBV18 and TRBJ1-3; D perhaps matches TRBD1 (6 bases). Trimming cost V 3 bases and J 0 bases, with 15 bases left between them. CDR1 is KGHSH, CDR2 LQKENI, per germline. CDR3 length: 17 residues. The CDR3 spells CASSPTWTASSGNTIYF. In DNA, the CDR3 is TGTGCCAGCTCACCTACCTGGACAGCGAGCTCTGGAAACACCATATATTTT.

The V gene is TRBV6-2 or TRBV6-3, the J gene TRBJ1-2; 7 bases line up with TRBD1. The CDR3 extends over 15 amino acids. Per the germline V gene, CDR1 is MNHEY and CDR2 is SVGEGT. Losses at the gene ends were 0 bases for V and 8 bases for J; bases not matched to a gene: 9. The DNA for the CDR3 is TGTGCCAGCAGTTACTCAAGGGGGCTTGGAGGAGGCTACACCTTC. It specifies CASSYSRGLGGGYTF.